This is a list of T cell receptor beta chains from one sample in a study of T cells in localized non-small cell lung cancer. Profiled with immunoSEQ multiplex PCR; TCRdb holds only in-frame clones, not every one. The sample lists 90,000 to 95,000 clones, approximately 91% seen once, with about 4% in the top ten. The specimen comprised PBMCs, sampled before any cancer treatment. The source is a woman aged 35 to 69 with stage II squamous cell lung carcinoma. Both conserved end residues are part of each CDR3. D genes are given only for firm matches. Where a row states a size, it is once, few, many or the class of an expanded clone; other rows omit it.

CDR3nt	CDR3aa	len	v_gene	j_gene	abundance	d_gene
TGTGCCAGTAGTATAGGCGGTCTAGCGGGGACCGAGCAGTACTTC	CASSIGGLAGTEQYF	15	TRBV19	TRBJ2-7	-	TRBD2
TGTGCCAGCAGCTTGGCCTCAAACATTCAGTACTTC	CASSLASNIQYF	12	TRBV11-2	TRBJ2-4	-	-
TGTGCCAGCAGCGTAGCTGGGGAGCTGTTTTTT	CASSVAGELFF	11	TRBV9	TRBJ2-2	-	-
TGTGCCAGCAGTTACTCGGTACTATCCGGAGCTTTCTTT	CASSYSVLSGAFF	13	TRBV6-5	TRBJ1-1	-	-
TGTGCCAGTATCCCACGACCCCTTGGGTTCGGCTACACCTTC	CASIPRPLGFGYTF	14	TRBV19	TRBJ1-2	-	-
TGCGCCAGCAGTTTAGGGGACCGCTACGAGCAGTACTTC	CASSLGDRYEQYF	13	TRBV5-1	TRBJ2-7	-	-
TGTGCCAGCAGAGCGACTAGCGGGAGGAACAGTGAGCAGTTCTTC	CASRATSGRNSEQFF	15	TRBV25-1	TRBJ2-1	few	TRBD2
TGTGCCAGCAGCTTAAACTTACAGGGTTCCTATGGCTACACCTTC	CASSLNLQGSYGYTF	15	TRBV7-2	TRBJ1-2	-	-
TGCAGCGTTGAACCAGGGAGCACTGAAGCTTTCTTT	CSVEPGSTEAFF	12	TRBV29-1	TRBJ1-1	-	-
TGTGCCAGCAGGCTACAGGGGTCGGGGGGCTACACCTTC	CASRLQGSGGYTF	13	TRBV6-5	TRBJ1-2	-	TRBD1
TGTGCCAGTTCGCTAGCGGGAGGCACCAGTGGACGAACGAGCTCCTACGAGCAGTACTTC	CASSLAGGTSGRTSSYEQYF	20	TRBV19	TRBJ2-7	-	TRBD2
TGTGCCATCAGTGAGTCGGACAGGGGGGGAAATGGCTACACCTTC	CAISESDRGGNGYTF	15	TRBV10-3	TRBJ1-2	-	TRBD1
TGTGCCAGCGGACAGGGGCAGCGTGGGGATTCTGAAGCTTTCTTT	CASGQGQRGDSEAFF	15	TRBV2	TRBJ1-1	few	TRBD1
TGTGCCAGCAGTGACCCTTCGACAGGGGGACTCGTGGGGGAGCAGTACTTC	CASSDPSTGGLVGEQYF	17	TRBV2	TRBJ2-7	-	TRBD1